This TCR beta chain was found in a study of blood T cell repertoires in COVID-19. Study summary: Samples of COVID-19 (acute and convalescent) were obtained from the United States, Italy and Spain. T cells, B-cell-depleted T cells, or PBMCs supplied cDNA or gDNA.

The germline V gene has CDR1 MNHEY and CDR2 SVGAGI. After removal of 6 bases from V and 3 bases from J, the junction contained 7 bases not matched to a gene. The CDR3 extends over 14 amino acids. Original processing notes: Reference gene primer amplification yielded estimated nucleated cell counts. TCRdb keeps only in-frame clones here, not all; method: immunoSEQ multiplex PCR. From that table come the V and J calls and clone size; the DNA was used to work out D and trimming. The table includes around 200,000 clones, over 80% detected once. The chain couples TRBV6-5 to TRBJ1-2; 7 positions agree with TRBD1. The clonotype originates from a woman between 40 and 50 years old with acute or convalescent COVID-19. The material sequenced was peripheral blood. In nucleotides, the CDR3 is TGTGCCAGCAGCCGGTTCAGGGGGTACTATGGCTACACCTTC. Translating it yields CASSRFRGYYGYTF.